The rows below give T cell receptor beta chains drawn from one sample of a study of cytomegalovirus exposure and HLA in healthy donors. The repertoire was sequenced with immunoSEQ multiplex PCR; TCRdb's copy has only in-frame clones and lacks some. Its table lists around 44,000 clones. Material for sequencing was PBMCs. The receptors were gathered from a male donor in good health and CMV-seropositive. Each CDR3 is given with its conserved first and last residue. D genes are given only for firm matches.

j_gene: TRBJ1-5
v_gene: TRBV28
d_gene: NA
CDR3aa: CASTIVQHQPQHF
CDR3nt: TGTGCCAGCACCATAGTACAGCATCAGCCCCAGCATTTT

j_gene: TRBJ2-7
v_gene: TRBV10-3
d_gene: NA
CDR3aa: CAINSGRDEQYF
CDR3nt: TGTGCCATCAATTCCGGCAGGGACGAGCAGTACTTC

j_gene: TRBJ1-2
v_gene: TRBV6-5
d_gene: TRBD1
CDR3aa: CASSYRGQGPSYGYTF
CDR3nt: TGTGCCAGCAGTTACCGAGGACAGGGGCCTAGCTATGGCTACACCTTC

j_gene: TRBJ2-3
v_gene: TRBV7-9
d_gene: TRBD2
CDR3aa: CASSPPGRDTDTQYF
CDR3nt: TGTGCCAGCAGCCCTCCGGGGAGGGACACAGATACGCAGTATTTT

j_gene: TRBJ2-7
v_gene: TRBV23-1
d_gene: TRBD1
CDR3aa: CASGIRDPGGQSYEQYF
CDR3nt: TGCGCCAGCGGGATTCGCGATCCAGGGGGACAAAGCTACGAGCAGTACTTC

j_gene: TRBJ2-1
v_gene: TRBV7-6
d_gene: TRBD2
CDR3aa: CASSSQRGSYNEQFF
CDR3nt: TGTGCCAGCAGCTCCCAGCGGGGCTCCTACAATGAGCAGTTCTTC

j_gene: TRBJ1-1
v_gene: TRBV5-1
d_gene: TRBD1
CDR3aa: CASSLQGAGTEAFF
CDR3nt: TGCGCCAGCAGCTTACAGGGGGCAGGAACTGAAGCTTTCTTT

j_gene: TRBJ2-2
v_gene: TRBV4-3
d_gene: NA
CDR3aa: CASSQDGVPGELFF
CDR3nt: TGCGCCAGCAGCCAAGACGGGGTCCCCGGGGAGCTGTTTTTT

j_gene: TRBJ1-2
v_gene: TRBV4-3
d_gene: TRBD1
CDR3aa: CASSQALTGGVYGYTF
CDR3nt: TGCGCCAGCAGCCAAGCACTGACAGGGGGCGTCTATGGCTACACCTTC

j_gene: TRBJ2-5
v_gene: TRBV18
d_gene: TRBD1
CDR3aa: CASSTGTARLQETQYF
CDR3nt: TGTGCCAGCTCAACCGGGACAGCAAGACTCCAAGAGACCCAGTACTTC

j_gene: TRBJ2-5
v_gene: TRBV5-4
d_gene: NA
CDR3aa: CASSLATGYQETQYF
CDR3nt: TGTGCCAGCAGCTTGGCGACAGGATATCAAGAGACCCAGTACTTC

j_gene: TRBJ1-2
v_gene: TRBV25-1
d_gene: NA
CDR3aa: CASSDRHQGFYGYTF
CDR3nt: TGTGCCAGCAGTGACCGACACCAGGGGTTCTATGGCTACACCTTC

j_gene: TRBJ2-5
v_gene: TRBV6-5
d_gene: TRBD1
CDR3aa: CASSLTGGAETQYF
CDR3nt: TGTGCCAGCAGCTTGACAGGGGGCGCGGAGACCCAGTACTTC

j_gene: TRBJ1-1
v_gene: TRBV7-9
d_gene: TRBD1
CDR3aa: CASSAGRTGSTEAFF
CDR3nt: TGTGCCAGCAGCGCTGGTAGGACAGGGTCTACTGAAGCTTTCTTT

j_gene: TRBJ1-5
v_gene: TRBV7-9
d_gene: NA
CDR3aa: CASSLDRPGLNQPQHF
CDR3nt: TGTGCCAGCAGCTTAGATCGTCCAGGGCTCAATCAGCCCCAGCATTTT

j_gene: TRBJ2-7
v_gene: TRBV7-2
d_gene: TRBD2
CDR3aa: CASSSDLAGITYEQYF
CDR3nt: TGTGCCAGCAGCTCCGATCTAGCGGGGATTACCTACGAGCAGTACTTC

j_gene: TRBJ2-7
v_gene: TRBV29-1
d_gene: TRBD1
CDR3aa: CSAGQGAYEQYF
CDR3nt: TGCAGCGCGGGACAGGGCGCCTACGAGCAGTACTTC

j_gene: TRBJ2-5
v_gene: TRBV7-9
d_gene: NA
CDR3aa: CASSLMQGGEQYF
CDR3nt: TGTGCCAGCAGCTTAATGCAGGGGGGAGAGCAGTACTTC

j_gene: TRBJ2-3
v_gene: TRBV7-3
d_gene: TRBD1
CDR3aa: CASSVGVGTGTDTQYF
CDR3nt: TGTGCCAGCAGCGTTGGGGTGGGGACAGGCACAGATACGCAGTATTTT

j_gene: TRBJ2-7
v_gene: TRBV4-1
d_gene: TRBD1
CDR3aa: CASSQSPGTGAYEQYF
CDR3nt: TGCGCCAGCAGCCAATCTCCCGGGACAGGGGCCTACGAGCAGTACTTC

j_gene: TRBJ1-1
v_gene: TRBV7-3
d_gene: NA
CDR3aa: CASSLHPPGSDTEAFF
CDR3nt: TGTGCCAGCAGCTTACACCCCCCGGGTTCGGACACTGAAGCTTTCTTT

j_gene: TRBJ1-2
v_gene: TRBV27
d_gene: TRBD1
CDR3aa: CASSFRQGRTDNTF
CDR3nt: TGTGCCAGCAGTTTCCGACAGGGTAGGACCGATAACACCTTC

j_gene: TRBJ2-7
v_gene: TRBV5-6
d_gene: NA
CDR3aa: CASSPDSYEQYF
CDR3nt: TGCGCCAGCAGCCCGGACTCGTACGAGCAGTACTTC

j_gene: TRBJ2-7
v_gene: TRBV6-5
d_gene: NA
CDR3aa: CASSYVSGAPYEQYF
CDR3nt: TGTGCCAGCAGTTACGTGAGCGGAGCTCCCTACGAGCAGTACTTC

j_gene: TRBJ1-4
v_gene: TRBV19
d_gene: TRBD1
CDR3aa: CASKQQGVREKLFF
CDR3nt: TGTGCCAGTAAGCAACAGGGGGTTCGAGAAAAACTGTTTTTT

j_gene: TRBJ2-7
v_gene: TRBV19
d_gene: TRBD2
CDR3aa: CASSPGTSLYEQYF
CDR3nt: TGTGCCAGTAGCCCCGGGACTAGTCTTTACGAGCAGTACTTC

j_gene: TRBJ2-3
v_gene: TRBV7-9
d_gene: TRBD2
CDR3aa: CASSSSGGAADTQYF
CDR3nt: TGTGCCAGCAGCTCTAGCGGGGGGGCCGCAGATACGCAGTATTTT

j_gene: TRBJ1-2
v_gene: TRBV6-5
d_gene: NA
CDR3aa: CASSSGAAYYGYTF
CDR3nt: TGTGCCAGCAGTTCTGGGGCCGCTTACTATGGCTACACCTTC

j_gene: TRBJ1-6
v_gene: TRBV5-6
d_gene: NA
CDR3aa: CASSLVFQGAYNSPLHF
CDR3nt: TGTGCCAGCAGCTTGGTCTTCCAGGGCGCCTATAATTCACCCCTCCACTTT

j_gene: TRBJ2-5
v_gene: TRBV6-5
d_gene: NA
CDR3aa: CASSYSGGQETQYF
CDR3nt: TGTGCCAGCAGTTATTCAGGAGGCCAAGAGACCCAGTACTTC

j_gene: TRBJ1-6
v_gene: TRBV2
d_gene: NA
CDR3aa: CGLQGRNSPLHF
CDR3nt: TGTGGCCTACAGGGTAGGAATTCACCCCTCCACTTT

j_gene: TRBJ2-3
v_gene: TRBV4-2
d_gene: TRBD2
CDR3aa: CASSYLAGPIIWSTDTQYF
CDR3nt: TGTGCCAGCAGCTATCTAGCGGGGCCCATCATTTGGAGCACAGATACGCAGTATTTT

j_gene: TRBJ1-2
v_gene: TRBV10-3
d_gene: TRBD1
CDR3aa: CAISGDRAQRGYTF
CDR3nt: TGTGCCATCAGTGGAGACAGGGCGCAGAGGGGCTACACCTTC

j_gene: TRBJ2-7
v_gene: TRBV28
d_gene: NA
CDR3aa: CASRERANYEQYF
CDR3nt: TGTGCCAGCAGGGAGAGGGCAAACTACGAGCAGTACTTC

j_gene: TRBJ1-2
v_gene: TRBV2
d_gene: TRBD1
CDR3aa: CASLGPGGPEGYTF
CDR3nt: TGTGCCAGCTTGGGTCCAGGGGGGCCGGAGGGCTACACCTTC

j_gene: TRBJ2-3
v_gene: TRBV28
d_gene: TRBD2
CDR3aa: CASTSPWETSGENSDTQYF
CDR3nt: TGTGCCAGCACCTCCCCCTGGGAAACTAGCGGGGAAAACTCAGATACGCAGTATTTT

j_gene: TRBJ2-3
v_gene: TRBV10-2
d_gene: NA
CDR3aa: CASSEAGLDTQYF
CDR3nt: TGCGCCAGCAGTGAAGCAGGGTTAGATACGCAGTATTTT

j_gene: TRBJ1-6
v_gene: TRBV5-8
d_gene: NA
CDR3aa: CASSLLGQLNSPLHF
CDR3nt: TGTGCCAGCAGCCTGCTCGGACAGTTAAATTCACCCCTCCACTTT

j_gene: TRBJ2-5
v_gene: TRBV9
d_gene: TRBD1
CDR3aa: CASSLMTGEETQYF
CDR3nt: TGTGCCAGCAGCCTAATGACAGGGGAGGAGACCCAGTACTTC

j_gene: TRBJ2-3
v_gene: TRBV11-2
d_gene: TRBD2
CDR3aa: CASRGEGNTDTQYF
CDR3nt: TGTGCCAGCAGGGGGGAGGGGAACACAGATACGCAGTATTTT

j_gene: TRBJ2-3
v_gene: TRBV27
d_gene: NA
CDR3aa: CASAPVGTDTQYF
CDR3nt: TGTGCCAGTGCCCCGGTCGGGACAGATACGCAGTATTTT

j_gene: TRBJ1-2
v_gene: TRBV7-9
d_gene: NA
CDR3aa: CASSARDGYTF
CDR3nt: TGTGCCAGCAGCGCCAGGGATGGCTACACCTTC

j_gene: TRBJ1-2
v_gene: TRBV5-6
d_gene: NA
CDR3aa: CASSLPGNRYTF
CDR3nt: TGTGCCAGCAGCTTGCCAGGGAATCGCTACACCTTC

j_gene: TRBJ1-5
v_gene: TRBV27
d_gene: TRBD1
CDR3aa: CASSRAGGSNQPQHF
CDR3nt: TGTGCCAGCAGCCGGGCAGGGGGGAGCAATCAGCCCCAGCATTTT

j_gene: TRBJ2-5
v_gene: TRBV7-2
d_gene: NA
CDR3aa: CASSLGGGAETQYF
CDR3nt: TGTGCCAGCAGCTTAGGGGGAGGTGCGGAGACCCAGTACTTC

j_gene: TRBJ1-6
v_gene: TRBV30
d_gene: NA
CDR3aa: CAWSVRGQYNSPLHF
CDR3nt: TGTGCCTGGAGTGTACGAGGACAGTATAATTCACCCCTCCACTTT

j_gene: TRBJ2-3
v_gene: TRBV7-6
d_gene: TRBD1
CDR3aa: CASSLDDRVGTDTQYF
CDR3nt: TGTGCCAGCAGCTTAGATGACAGGGTGGGCACAGATACGCAGTATTTT

j_gene: TRBJ2-7
v_gene: TRBV5-6
d_gene: NA
CDR3aa: CASSRQVSQQYF
CDR3nt: TGTGCCAGCAGTCGACAAGTCAGTCAGCAGTACTTC

j_gene: TRBJ2-1
v_gene: TRBV6-5
d_gene: NA
CDR3aa: CASSFRWRNEQFF
CDR3nt: TGTGCCAGCAGTTTTCGGTGGCGGAATGAGCAGTTCTTC

j_gene: TRBJ2-7
v_gene: TRBV5-1
d_gene: NA
CDR3aa: CASSLEAADSLYEQYF
CDR3nt: TGCGCCAGCAGCTTGGAGGCGGCGGACAGCCTATACGAGCAGTACTTC